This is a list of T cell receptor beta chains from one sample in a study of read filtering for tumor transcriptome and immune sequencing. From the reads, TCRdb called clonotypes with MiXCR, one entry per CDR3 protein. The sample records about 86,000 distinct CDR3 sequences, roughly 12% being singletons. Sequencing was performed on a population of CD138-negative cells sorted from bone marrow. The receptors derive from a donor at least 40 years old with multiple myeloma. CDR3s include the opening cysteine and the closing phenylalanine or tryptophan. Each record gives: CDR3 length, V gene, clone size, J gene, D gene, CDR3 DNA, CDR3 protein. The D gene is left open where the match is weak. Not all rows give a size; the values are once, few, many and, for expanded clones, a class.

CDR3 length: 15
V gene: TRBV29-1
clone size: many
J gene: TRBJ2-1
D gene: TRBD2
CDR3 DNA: TGCAGCGTTTCCTCTAGCGGGAGGGCCAATAATGAGCAGTTCTTC
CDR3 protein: CSVSSSGRANNEQFF

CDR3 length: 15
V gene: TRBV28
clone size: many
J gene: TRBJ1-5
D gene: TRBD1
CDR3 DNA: TGTGCCAGCAGTTTGCCTCACAGGGGAAATCAGCCCCAGCATTTT
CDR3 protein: CASSLPHRGNQPQHF

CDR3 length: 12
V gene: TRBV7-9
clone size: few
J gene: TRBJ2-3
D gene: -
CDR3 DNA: TGTGCCAGCAGCCCGTGGGCAGATACGCAGTGTTTT
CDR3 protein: CASSPWADTQCF

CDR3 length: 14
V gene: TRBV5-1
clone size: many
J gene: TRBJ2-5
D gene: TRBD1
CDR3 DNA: TGCGCCAGCAGCTTACAGGGGCGCCAAGAGACCCAGTACTTC
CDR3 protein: CASSLQGRQETQYF

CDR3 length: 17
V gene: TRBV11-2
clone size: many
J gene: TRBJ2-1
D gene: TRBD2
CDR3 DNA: TGTGCCAGCAGCTTAGGCGGGGCGGGAGCGGTCTACAATGAGCAGTTCTTC
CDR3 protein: CASSLGGAGAVYNEQFF

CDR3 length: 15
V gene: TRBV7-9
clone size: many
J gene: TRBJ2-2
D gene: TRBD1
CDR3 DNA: TGTGCCAGCAGCTCGAGGGGGCAAAACACCGGGGAGCTGTTTTTT
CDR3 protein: CASSSRGQNTGELFF

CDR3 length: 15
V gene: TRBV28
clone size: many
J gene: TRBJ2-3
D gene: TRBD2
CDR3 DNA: TGTGCCAGCAGTTCTACTAGCGGGAGTAGAAATACGCAGTATTTT
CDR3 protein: CASSSTSGSRNTQYF

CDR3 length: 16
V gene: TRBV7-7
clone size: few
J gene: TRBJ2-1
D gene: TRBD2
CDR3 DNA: TGTGCTAGCAGCCCGTGGACTAGCGGGGGTATAGATGAGCAGTTCTTC
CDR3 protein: CASSPWTSGGIDEQFF

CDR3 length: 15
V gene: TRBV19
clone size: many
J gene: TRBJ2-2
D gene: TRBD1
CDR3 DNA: TGTGCCAGTAGCCGACAGGGCCGGAACACCGGGGAGCTGTTTTTT
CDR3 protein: CASSRQGRNTGELFF

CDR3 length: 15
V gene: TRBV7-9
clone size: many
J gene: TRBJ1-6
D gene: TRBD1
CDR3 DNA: TGTGCCAGCAGCTTGGACAGGGGCCGGTTAACACCCCTCCACTTT
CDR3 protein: CASSLDRGRLTPLHF

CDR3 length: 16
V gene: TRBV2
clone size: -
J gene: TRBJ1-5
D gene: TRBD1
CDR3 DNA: TGTGCCAGCAGTGACCAGGGGGGTCTAAGCAATCAGCCCCAGCATTTT
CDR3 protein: CASSDQGGLSNQPQHF

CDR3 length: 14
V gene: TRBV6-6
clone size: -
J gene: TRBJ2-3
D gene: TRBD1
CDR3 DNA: TGTGCCAGCAGTTCCACGGACAGGGAAGATACGCAGTGTTTT
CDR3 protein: CASSSTDREDTQCF

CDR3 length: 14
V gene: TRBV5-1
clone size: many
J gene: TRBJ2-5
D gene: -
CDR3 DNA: TGCGCCAGCACCAAACGAGGGGATAGGGAGACCCAGTACTTC
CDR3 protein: CASTKRGDRETQYF

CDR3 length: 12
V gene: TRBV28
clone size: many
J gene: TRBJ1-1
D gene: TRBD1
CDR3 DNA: TGTGCCAGCAGTTTAAAGGGGGCTGAGGCTTTCTTT
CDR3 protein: CASSLKGAEAFF

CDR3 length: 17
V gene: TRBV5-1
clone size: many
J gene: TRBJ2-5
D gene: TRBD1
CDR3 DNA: TGCGCCAGCAGCTTGGCCTCCCGGACAGGGCCCGGTGGGACCCAGTACTTC
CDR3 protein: CASSLASRTGPGGTQYF

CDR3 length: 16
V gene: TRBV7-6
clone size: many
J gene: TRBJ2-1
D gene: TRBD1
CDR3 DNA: TGTGCCAGCAGCTTAGTTGGCCGGGACAGGTACAATGAGCAGTTCTTC
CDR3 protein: CASSLVGRDRYNEQFF

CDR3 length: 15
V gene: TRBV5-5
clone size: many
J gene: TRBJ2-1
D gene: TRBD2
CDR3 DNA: TGTGCCAGCAGCTTGAGGACTAGCGGGAACAATGAGCAGTTCTTC
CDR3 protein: CASSLRTSGNNEQFF

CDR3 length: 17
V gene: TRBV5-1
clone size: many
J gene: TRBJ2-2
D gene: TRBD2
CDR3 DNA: TGCGCCAGCAGCTTGGCCGCGGCTAGCGGCGACACCGGGGAGCTGTTTTTT
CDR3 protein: CASSLAAASGDTGELFF

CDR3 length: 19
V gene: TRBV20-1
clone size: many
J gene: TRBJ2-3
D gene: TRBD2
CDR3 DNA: TGCAGTGCTAGAGTGCAACTAGCGGGAGGGACATCACTCACAGATACGCAGTATTTT
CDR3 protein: CSARVQLAGGTSLTDTQYF

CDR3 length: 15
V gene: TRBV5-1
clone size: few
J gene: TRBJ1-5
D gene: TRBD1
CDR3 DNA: TGCGCCAGCAGCCCAAGGACAGGCGGCAATCAGCCCCAGCATTTT
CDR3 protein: CASSPRTGGNQPQHF

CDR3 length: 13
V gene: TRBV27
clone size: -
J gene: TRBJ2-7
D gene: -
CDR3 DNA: TGTGCCAGCAGTCAGCCTCGAACCTACGAGCAGTACTTC
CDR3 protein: CASSQPRTYEQYF

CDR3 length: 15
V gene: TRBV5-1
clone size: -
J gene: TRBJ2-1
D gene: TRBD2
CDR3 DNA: TGCGCCAGCAGCTTGGTCGGGAGGGCCGAGACTGAGCAGTTCTTC
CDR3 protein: CASSLVGRAETEQFF

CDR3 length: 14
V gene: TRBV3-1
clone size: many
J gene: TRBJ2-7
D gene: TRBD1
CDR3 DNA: TGTGCCAGCAGCCAAGGGACAGGTACCTACGAGCAGTACTTC
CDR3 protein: CASSQGTGTYEQYF

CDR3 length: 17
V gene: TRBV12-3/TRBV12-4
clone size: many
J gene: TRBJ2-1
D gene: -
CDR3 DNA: TGTGCCAGCTTAGGGGGGGTTAGCGGTCCTTCTTACAATGAGCAGTTCTTC
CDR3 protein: CASLGGVSGPSYNEQFF

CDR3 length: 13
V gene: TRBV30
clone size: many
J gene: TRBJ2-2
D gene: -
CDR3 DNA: TGTGCCTGGAGTGGGAGGTGGAACGGGGAGCTGTTTTTT
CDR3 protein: CAWSGRWNGELFF

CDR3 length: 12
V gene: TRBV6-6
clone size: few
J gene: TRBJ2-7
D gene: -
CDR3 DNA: TGTGCCAGCTTGGAATCTCGCTACGAGCAGTACTTC
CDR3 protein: CASLESRYEQYF